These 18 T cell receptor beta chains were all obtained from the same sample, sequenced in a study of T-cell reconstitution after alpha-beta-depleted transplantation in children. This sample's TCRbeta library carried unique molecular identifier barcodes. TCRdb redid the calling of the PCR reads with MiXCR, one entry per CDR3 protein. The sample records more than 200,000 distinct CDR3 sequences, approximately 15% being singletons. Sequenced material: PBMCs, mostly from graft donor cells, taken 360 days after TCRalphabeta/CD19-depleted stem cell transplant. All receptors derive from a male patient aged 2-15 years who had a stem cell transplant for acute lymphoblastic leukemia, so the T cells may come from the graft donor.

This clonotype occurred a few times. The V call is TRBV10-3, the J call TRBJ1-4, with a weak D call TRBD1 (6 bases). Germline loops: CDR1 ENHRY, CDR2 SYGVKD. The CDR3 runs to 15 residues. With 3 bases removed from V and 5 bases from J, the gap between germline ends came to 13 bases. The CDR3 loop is CAISETQGSNEKLFF. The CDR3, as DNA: TGTGCCATCAGTGAAACTCAGGGGTCGAATGAAAAACTGTTTTTT.

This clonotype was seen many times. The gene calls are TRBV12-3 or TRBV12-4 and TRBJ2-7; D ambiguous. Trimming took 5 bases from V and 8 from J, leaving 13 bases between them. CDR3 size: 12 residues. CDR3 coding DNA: TGTGCCAGCAGTCCCGGGTCCCCAAAGCAGTACTTC. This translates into CASSPGSPKQYF.

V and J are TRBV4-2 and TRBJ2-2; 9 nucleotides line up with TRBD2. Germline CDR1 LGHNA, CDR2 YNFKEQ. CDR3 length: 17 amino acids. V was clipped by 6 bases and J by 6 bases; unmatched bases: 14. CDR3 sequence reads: CASSPRAGLANPGELFF. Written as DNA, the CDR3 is TGTGCCAGCAGTCCCAGGGCGGGACTAGCAAACCCCGGGGAGCTGTTTTTT.

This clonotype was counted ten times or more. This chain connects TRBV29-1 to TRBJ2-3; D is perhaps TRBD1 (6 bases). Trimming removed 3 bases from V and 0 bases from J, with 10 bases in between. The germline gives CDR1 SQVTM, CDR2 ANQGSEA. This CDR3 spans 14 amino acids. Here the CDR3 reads CSVDPGESTDTQYF. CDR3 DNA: TGCAGCGTTGACCCAGGGGAGAGCACAGATACGCAGTATTTT.

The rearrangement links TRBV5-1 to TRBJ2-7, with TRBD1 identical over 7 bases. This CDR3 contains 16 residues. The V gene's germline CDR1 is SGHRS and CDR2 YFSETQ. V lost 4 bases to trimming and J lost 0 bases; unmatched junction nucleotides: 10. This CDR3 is CASSTGQELSSYEQYF. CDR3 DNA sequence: TGCGCCAGCAGCACCGGACAGGAGCTGAGCTCCTACGAGCAGTACTTC.

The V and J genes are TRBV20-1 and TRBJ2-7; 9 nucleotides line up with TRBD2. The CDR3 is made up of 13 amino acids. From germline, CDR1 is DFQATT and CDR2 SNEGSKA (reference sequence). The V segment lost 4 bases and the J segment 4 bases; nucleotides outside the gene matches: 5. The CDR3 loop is CSATGTSWYEQYF. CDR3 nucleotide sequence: TGCAGTGCTACCGGGACTAGCTGGTACGAGCAGTACTTC.

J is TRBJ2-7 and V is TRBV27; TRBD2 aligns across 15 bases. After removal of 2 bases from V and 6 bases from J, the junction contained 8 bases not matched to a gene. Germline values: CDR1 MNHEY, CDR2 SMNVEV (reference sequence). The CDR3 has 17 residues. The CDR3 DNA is TGTGCCAGCAGTTTAGGCTGGACTAGCGGGAGGGCCCGCGAGCAGTACTTC. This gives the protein CASSLGWTSGRAREQYF.

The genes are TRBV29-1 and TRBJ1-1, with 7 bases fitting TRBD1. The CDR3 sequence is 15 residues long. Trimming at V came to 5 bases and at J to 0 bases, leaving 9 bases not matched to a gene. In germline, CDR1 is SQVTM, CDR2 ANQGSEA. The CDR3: CSVSPGTALNTEAFF. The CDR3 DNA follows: TGCAGCGTTTCCCCCGGGACAGCCCTGAACACTGAAGCTTTCTTT.

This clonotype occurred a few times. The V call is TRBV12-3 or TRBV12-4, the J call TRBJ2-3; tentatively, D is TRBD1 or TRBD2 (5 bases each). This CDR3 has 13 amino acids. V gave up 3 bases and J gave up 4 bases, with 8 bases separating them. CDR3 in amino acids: CASSFEGPDTQYF. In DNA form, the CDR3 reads TGTGCCAGCAGTTTTGAGGGGCCAGATACGCAGTATTTT.

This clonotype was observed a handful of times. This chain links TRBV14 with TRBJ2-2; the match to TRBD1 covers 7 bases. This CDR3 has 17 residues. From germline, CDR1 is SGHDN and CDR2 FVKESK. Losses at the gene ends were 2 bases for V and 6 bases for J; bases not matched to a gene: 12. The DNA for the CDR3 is TGTGCCAGCAGCCAATGGCGACAGGGCATGTATTCCGGGGAGCTGTTTTTT. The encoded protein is CASSQWRQGMYSGELFF.

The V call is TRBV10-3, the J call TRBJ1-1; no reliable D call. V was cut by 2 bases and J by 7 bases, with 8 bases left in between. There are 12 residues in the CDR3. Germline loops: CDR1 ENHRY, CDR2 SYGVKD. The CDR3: CAISETRGEAFF. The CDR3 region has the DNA TGTGCCATCAGTGAGACGCGGGGTGAAGCTTTCTTT.

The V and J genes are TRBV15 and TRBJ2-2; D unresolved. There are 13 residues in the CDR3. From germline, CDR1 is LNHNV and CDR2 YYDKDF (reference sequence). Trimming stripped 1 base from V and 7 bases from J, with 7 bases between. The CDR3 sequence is CATSRGPGGELFF. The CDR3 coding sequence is TGTGCCACCAGCAGAGGGCCAGGCGGGGAGCTGTTTTTT.

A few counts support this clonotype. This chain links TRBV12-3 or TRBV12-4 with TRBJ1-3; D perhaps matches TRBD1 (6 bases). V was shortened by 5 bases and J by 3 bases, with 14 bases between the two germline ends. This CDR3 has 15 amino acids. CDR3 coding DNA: TGTGCCAGCAGTAGCACAGGGTTTGGTGGAAACACCATATATTTT. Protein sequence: CASSSTGFGGNTIYF.

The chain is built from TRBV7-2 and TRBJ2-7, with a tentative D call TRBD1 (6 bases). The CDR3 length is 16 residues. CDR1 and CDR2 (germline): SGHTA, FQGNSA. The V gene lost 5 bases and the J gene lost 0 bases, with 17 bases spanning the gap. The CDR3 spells CASSPYTGTPSYEQYF. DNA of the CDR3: TGTGCCAGCAGCCCCTACACCGGGACACCCTCCTACGAGCAGTACTTC.

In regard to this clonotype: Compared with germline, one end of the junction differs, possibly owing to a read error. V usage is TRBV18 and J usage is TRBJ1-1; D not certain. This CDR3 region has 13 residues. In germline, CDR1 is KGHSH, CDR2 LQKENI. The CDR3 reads CASSPRRNAEAFF. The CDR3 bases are TGTGCCAGCTCACCACGACGGAACGCTGAAGCTTTCTTT.

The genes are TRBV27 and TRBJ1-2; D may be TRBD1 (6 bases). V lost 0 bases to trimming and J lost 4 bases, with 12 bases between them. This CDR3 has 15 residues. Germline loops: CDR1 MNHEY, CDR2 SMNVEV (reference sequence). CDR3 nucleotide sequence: TGTGCCAGCAGTTTATCGACGGACAGTTCCTATGGCTACACCTTC. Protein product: CASSLSTDSSYGYTF.

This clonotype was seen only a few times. Here the CDR3 DNA reads TGCAGTGCTAGTGGGGGCACAGATACGCAGTATTTT. Amino acids: CSASGGTDTQYF. The chain combines TRBV20-1 with TRBJ2-3, with D uncertain. Germline-derived CDR1 and CDR2 are DFQATT and SNEGSKA (reference sequence). The germline V and J ends were trimmed by 3 bases and 1 base, with 5 bases remaining between them. The CDR3 is 12 residues long.

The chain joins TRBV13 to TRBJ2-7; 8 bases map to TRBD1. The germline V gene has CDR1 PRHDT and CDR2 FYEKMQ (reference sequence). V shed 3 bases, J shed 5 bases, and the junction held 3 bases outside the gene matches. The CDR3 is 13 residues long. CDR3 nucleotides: TGTGCCAGCAGCTTGCGGGACAGGAACGAGCAGTACTTC. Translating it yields CASSLRDRNEQYF.